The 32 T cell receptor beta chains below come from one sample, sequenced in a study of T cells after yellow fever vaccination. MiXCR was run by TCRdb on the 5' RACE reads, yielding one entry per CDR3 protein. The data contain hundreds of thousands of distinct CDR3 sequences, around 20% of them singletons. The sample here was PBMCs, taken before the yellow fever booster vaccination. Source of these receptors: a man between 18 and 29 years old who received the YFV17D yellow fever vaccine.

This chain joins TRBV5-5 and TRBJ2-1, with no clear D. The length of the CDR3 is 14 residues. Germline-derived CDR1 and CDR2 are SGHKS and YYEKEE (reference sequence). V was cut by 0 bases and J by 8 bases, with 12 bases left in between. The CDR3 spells CASSLEVLGDEQFF. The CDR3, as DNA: TGTGCCAGCAGCTTGGAGGTTTTGGGCGATGAGCAGTTCTTC.

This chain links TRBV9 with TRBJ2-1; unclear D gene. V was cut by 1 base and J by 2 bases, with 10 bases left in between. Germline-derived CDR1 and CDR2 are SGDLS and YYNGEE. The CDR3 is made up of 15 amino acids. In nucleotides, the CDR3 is TGTGCCAGCAGCGTAAGGGCAGAGACCTACAATGAGCAGTTCTTC. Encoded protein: CASSVRAETYNEQFF.

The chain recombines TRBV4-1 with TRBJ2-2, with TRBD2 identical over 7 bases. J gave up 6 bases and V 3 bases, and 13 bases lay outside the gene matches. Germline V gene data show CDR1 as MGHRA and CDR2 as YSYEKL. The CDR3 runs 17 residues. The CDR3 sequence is CASSHYPAGRGAGELFF. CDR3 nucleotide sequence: TGCGCCAGCAGCCACTACCCGGCAGGCCGGGGGGCCGGGGAGCTGTTTTTT.

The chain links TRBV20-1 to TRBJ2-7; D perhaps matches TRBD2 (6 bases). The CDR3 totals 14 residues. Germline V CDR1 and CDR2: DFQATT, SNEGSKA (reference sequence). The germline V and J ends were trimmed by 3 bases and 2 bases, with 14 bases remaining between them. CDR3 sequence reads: CSARGGEITYEQYF. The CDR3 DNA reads TGCAGTGCTAGGGGCGGGGAGATCACCTACGAGCAGTACTTC.

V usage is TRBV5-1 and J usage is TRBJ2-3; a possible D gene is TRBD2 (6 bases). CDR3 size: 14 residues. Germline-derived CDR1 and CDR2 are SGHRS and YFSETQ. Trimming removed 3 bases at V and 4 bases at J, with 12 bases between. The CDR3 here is CASSSGGVADTQYF. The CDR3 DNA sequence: TGCGCCAGCAGCTCTGGCGGGGTAGCAGATACGCAGTATTTT.

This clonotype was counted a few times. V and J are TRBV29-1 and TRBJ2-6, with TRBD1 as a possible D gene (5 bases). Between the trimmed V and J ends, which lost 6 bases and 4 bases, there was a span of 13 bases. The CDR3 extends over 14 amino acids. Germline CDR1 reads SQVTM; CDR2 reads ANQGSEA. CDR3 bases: TGCAGCGTCCACGAAGGGGCCGGGGCCAACGTCCTGACTTTC. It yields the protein CSVHEGAGANVLTF. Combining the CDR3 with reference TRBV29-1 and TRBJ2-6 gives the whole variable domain SAVISQKPSRDICQRGTSLTIQCQVDSQVTMMFWYRQQPGQSLTLIATANQGSEATYESGFVIDKFPISRPNLTFSTLTVSNMSPEDSSIYLCSVHEGAGANVLTFGAGSRLTVL.

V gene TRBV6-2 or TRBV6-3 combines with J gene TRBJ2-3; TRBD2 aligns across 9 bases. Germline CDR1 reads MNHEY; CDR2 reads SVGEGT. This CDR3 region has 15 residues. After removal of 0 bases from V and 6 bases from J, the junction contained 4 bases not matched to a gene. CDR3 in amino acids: CASSYSSGGGDTQYF. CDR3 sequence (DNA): TGTGCCAGCAGTTACTCTAGCGGGGGCGGGGATACGCAGTATTTT.

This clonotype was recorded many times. CDR3 in amino acids: CASSVNRGRNEQFF. The CDR3 DNA follows: TGTGCCAGCAGCGTTAACAGGGGGCGAAATGAGCAGTTCTTC. The V call is TRBV7-2, the J call TRBJ2-1; 9 positions match TRBD1. The CDR3 covers 14 residues. The germline CDR1 and CDR2 sequences are SGHTA and FQGNSA. The ends lost 5 bases at V and 7 bases at J; junction bases unmatched: 6.

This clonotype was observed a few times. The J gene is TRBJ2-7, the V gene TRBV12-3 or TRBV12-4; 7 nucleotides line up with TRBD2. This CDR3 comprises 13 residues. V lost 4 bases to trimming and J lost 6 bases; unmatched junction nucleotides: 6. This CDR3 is CASSSGLRAEQYF. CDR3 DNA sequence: TGTGCCAGCAGTTCGGGACTAAGGGCCGAGCAGTACTTC.

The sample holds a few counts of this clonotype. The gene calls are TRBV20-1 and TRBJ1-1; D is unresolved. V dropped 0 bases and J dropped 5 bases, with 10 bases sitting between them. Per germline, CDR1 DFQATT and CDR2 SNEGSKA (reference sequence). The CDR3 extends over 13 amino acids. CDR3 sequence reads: CSARDFSGTEAFF. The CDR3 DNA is TGCAGTGCTAGAGATTTTTCTGGGACTGAAGCTTTCTTT.

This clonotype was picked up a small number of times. The CDR3 loop is CASSYSQDTQYF. The CDR3 nucleotides read TGTGCCAGCAGTTACTCCCAGGATACGCAGTATTTT. The gene calls are TRBV6-5 and TRBJ2-3, with unresolved D. V was shortened by 0 bases and J by 6 bases, with 4 bases between the two germline ends. CDR1 is MNHEY, CDR2 SVGAGI, per germline. The CDR3 spans 12 residues.

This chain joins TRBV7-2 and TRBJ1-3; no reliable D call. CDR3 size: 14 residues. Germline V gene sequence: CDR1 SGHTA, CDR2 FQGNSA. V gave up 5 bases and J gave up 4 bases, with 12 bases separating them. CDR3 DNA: TGTGCCAGCAGCCAGCCGCCTGGGGGAAACACCATATATTTT. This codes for CASSQPPGGNTIYF.

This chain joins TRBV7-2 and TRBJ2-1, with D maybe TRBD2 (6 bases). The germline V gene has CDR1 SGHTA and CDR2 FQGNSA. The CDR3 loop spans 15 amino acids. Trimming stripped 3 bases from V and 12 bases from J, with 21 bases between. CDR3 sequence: CASSFPRDFERGQFF. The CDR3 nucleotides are TGTGCCAGCAGCTTCCCCCGGGACTTCGAAAGGGGGCAGTTCTTC.

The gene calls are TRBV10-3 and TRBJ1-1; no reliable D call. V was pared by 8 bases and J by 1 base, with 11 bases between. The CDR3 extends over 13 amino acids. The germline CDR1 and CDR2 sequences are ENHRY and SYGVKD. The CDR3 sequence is CAIQARSNTEAFF. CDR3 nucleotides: TGTGCCATCCAGGCGCGCTCGAACACTGAAGCTTTCTTT.

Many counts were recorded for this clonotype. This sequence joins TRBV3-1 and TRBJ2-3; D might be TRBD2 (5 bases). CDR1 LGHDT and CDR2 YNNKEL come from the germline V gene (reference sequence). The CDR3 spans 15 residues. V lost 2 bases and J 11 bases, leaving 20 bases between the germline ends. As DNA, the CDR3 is TGTGCCAGCAGCCAACTAGTACGTGGAGGACGAAGGCAGTATTTT. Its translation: CASSQLVRGGRRQYF.

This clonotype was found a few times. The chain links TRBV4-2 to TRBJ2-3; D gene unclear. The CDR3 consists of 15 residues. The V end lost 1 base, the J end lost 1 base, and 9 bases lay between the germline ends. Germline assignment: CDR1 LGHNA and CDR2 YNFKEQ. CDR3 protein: CASSQGSSGTDTQYF. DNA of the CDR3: TGTGCCAGCAGCCAAGGTTCCAGCGGCACAGATACGCAGTATTTT.

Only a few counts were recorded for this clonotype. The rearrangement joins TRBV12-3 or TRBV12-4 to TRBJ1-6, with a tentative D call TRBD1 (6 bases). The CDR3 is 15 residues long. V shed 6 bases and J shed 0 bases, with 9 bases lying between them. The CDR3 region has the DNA TGTGCCAGCAGGCAGGGGAGCTCCTATAATTCACCCCTCCACTTT. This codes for CASRQGSSYNSPLHF.

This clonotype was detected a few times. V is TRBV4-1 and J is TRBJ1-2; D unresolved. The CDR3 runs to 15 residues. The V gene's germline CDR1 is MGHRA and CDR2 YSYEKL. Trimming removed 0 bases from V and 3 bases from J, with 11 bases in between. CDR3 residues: CASSQDSQEDYGYTF. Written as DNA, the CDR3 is TGCGCCAGCAGCCAAGATTCCCAGGAAGACTATGGCTACACCTTC.

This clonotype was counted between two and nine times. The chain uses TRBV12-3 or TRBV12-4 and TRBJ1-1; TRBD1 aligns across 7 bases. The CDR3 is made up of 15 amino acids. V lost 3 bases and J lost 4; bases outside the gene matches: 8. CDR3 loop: CASSFEGAGGTEAFF. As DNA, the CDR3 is TGTGCCAGCAGTTTCGAGGGGGCGGGTGGCACTGAAGCTTTCTTT.

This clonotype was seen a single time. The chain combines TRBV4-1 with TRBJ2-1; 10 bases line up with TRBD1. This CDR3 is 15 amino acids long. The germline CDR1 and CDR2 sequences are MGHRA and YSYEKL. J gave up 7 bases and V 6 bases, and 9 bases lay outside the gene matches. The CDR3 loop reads CASRPRQGARNEQFF. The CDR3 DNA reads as TGCGCCAGCAGACCTCGACAGGGGGCAAGGAATGAGCAGTTCTTC.

In DNA form, the CDR3 reads TGTGCCAGCGCTCCCCGGGCGAACACTGAAGCTTTCTTT. As protein: CASAPRANTEAFF. The chain combines TRBV6-5 with TRBJ1-1; D not resolved. Germline V CDR1 and CDR2: MNHEY, SVGAGI. Trimming removed 8 bases at V and 1 base at J, with 11 bases between. CDR3 length: 13 residues.

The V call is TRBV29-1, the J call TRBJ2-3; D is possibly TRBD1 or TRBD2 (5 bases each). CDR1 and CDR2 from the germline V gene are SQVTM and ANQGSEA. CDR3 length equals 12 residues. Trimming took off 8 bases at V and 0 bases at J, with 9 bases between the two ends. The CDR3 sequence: CSTRDSTDTQYF. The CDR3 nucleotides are TGCAGCACTCGGGACAGCACAGATACGCAGTATTTT.

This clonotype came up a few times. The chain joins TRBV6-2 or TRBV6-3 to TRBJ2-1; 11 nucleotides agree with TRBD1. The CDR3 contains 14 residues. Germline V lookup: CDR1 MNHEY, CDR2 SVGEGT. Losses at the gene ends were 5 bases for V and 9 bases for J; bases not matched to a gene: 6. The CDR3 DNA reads TGTGCCAGCAGTCGGACAGGGGGCGCGGTTGAGCAGTTCTTC. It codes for CASSRTGGAVEQFF.

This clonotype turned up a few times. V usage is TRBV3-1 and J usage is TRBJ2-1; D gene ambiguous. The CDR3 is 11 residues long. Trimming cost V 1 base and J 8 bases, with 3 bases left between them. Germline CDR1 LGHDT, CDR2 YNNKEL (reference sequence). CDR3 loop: CASSQAHEQFF. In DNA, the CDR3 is TGTGCCAGCAGCCAAGCCCATGAGCAGTTCTTC.

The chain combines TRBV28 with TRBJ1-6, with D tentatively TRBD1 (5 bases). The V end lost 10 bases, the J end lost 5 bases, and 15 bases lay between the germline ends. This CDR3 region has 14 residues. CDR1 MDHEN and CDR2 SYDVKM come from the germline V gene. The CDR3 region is CATSSGGNNSPLHF. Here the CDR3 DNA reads TGTGCCACCTCGTCGGGGGGAAATAATTCACCCCTCCACTTT.

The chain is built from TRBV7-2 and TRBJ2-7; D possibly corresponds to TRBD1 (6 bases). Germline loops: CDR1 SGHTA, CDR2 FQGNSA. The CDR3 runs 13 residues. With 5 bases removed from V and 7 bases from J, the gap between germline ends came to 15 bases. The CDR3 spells CASSQAAGEEQYV. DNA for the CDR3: TGTGCCAGCAGCCAGGCGGCAGGGGAGGAGCAGTACGTC.

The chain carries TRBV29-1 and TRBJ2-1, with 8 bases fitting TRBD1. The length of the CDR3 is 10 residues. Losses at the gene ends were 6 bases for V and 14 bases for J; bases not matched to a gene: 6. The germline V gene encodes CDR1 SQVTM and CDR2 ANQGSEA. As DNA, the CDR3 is TGCAGCGTGGGACAGGTGGTCGAGTTCTTC. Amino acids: CSVGQVVEFF.

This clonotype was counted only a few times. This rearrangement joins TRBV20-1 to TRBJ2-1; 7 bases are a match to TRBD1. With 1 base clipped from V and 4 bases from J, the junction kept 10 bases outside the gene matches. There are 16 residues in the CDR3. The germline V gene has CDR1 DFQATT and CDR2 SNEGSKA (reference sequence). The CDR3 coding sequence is TGCAGTGCTAGAGGGGGACAGTCAGGGAAGTACAATGAGCAGTTCTTC. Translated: CSARGGQSGKYNEQFF.

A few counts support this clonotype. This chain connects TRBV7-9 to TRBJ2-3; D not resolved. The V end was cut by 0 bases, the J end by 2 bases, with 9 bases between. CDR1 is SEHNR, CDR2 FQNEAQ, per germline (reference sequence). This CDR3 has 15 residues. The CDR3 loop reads CASSLAVGYTDTQYF. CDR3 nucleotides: TGTGCCAGCAGCTTAGCGGTCGGATACACAGATACGCAGTATTTT. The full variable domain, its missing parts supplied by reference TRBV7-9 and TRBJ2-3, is DTGVSQNPRHKITKRGQNVTFRCDPISEHNRLYWYRQTLGQGPEFLTYFQNEAQLEKSRLLSDRFSAERPKGSFSTLEIQRTEQGDSAMYLCASSLAVGYTDTQYFGPGTRLTVL.

The CDR3 here is CASSLERVQETQYF. The CDR3 DNA reads as TGTGCCAGCAGCTTAGAACGGGTCCAAGAGACCCAGTACTTC. The V and J genes are TRBV7-9 and TRBJ2-5, with D unresolved. The CDR3 length is 14 residues. Trimming took off 1 base at V and 1 base at J, with 7 bases between the two ends. The V gene's germline CDR1 is SEHNR and CDR2 FQNEAQ (reference sequence).

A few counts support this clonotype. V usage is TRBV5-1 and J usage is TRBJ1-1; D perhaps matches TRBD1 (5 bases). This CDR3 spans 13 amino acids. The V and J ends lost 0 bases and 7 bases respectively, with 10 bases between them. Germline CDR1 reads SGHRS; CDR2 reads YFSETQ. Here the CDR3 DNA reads TGCGCCAGCAGCTTGGCGGGGGGGATTGAAGCTTTCTTT. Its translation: CASSLAGGIEAFF.

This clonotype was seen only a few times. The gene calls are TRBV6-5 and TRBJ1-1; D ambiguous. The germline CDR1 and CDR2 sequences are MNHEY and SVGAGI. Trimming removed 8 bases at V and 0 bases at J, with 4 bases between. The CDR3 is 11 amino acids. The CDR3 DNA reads TGTGCCAGCCATATGAACACTGAAGCTTTCTTT. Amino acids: CASHMNTEAFF.